This T cell receptor beta chain is from a study of blood T cell repertoires in COVID-19. About the research overall: From T cells, B-cell-depleted T cells, or PBMCs came the material, which was cDNA or gDNA.

The CDR3 is made up of 15 amino acids. CDR1 is SGHDT, CDR2 YYEEEE, per germline. After removal of 1 base from V and 5 bases from J, the junction contained 6 bases not matched to a gene. Per the original data handling: Researchers report that nucleated cell counts were estimated from reference gene primer amplification. The repertoire was sequenced with immunoSEQ multiplex PCR; TCRdb's copy has only in-frame clones and lacks some. The V and J calls and clone size come from that table; D and trimming were worked out from the DNA. The repertoire consists of some 300,000 clones, with 90% occurring once and the leading ten covering roughly 6.3%.

The sample taken for sequencing was peripheral blood. The receptor was isolated from a woman in her forties or fifties with COVID-19, enrolled during active disease. This rearrangement joins TRBV5-6 to TRBJ2-5; 9 bases are a match to TRBD2. The CDR3 bases are TGTGCCAGCAGCTTGCGTCTAGCGGGATGGGAGACCCAGTACTTC. Amino acids: CASSLRLAGWETQYF.